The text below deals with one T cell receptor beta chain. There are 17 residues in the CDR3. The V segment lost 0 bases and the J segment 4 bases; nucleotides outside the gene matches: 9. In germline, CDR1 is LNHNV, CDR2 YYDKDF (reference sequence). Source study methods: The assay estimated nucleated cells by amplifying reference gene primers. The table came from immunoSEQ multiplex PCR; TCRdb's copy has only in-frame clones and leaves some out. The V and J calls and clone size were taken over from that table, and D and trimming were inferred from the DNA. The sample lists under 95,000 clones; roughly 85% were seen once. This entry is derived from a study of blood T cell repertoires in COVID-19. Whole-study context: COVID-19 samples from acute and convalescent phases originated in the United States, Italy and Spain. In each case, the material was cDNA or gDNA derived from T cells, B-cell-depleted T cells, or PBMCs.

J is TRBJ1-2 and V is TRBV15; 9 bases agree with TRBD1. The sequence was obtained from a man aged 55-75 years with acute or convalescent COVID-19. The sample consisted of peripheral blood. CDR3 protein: CATSREWGQGEGYGYTF. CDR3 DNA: TGTGCCACCAGCAGAGAGTGGGGACAGGGAGAGGGCTATGGCTACACCTTC. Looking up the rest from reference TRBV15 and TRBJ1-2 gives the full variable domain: DAMVIQNPRYQVTQFGKPVTLSCSQTLNHNVMYWYQQKSSQAPKLLFHYYDKDFNNEADTPDNFQSRRPNTSFCFLDIRSPGLGDTAMYLCATSREWGQGEGYGYTFGSGTRLTVV.